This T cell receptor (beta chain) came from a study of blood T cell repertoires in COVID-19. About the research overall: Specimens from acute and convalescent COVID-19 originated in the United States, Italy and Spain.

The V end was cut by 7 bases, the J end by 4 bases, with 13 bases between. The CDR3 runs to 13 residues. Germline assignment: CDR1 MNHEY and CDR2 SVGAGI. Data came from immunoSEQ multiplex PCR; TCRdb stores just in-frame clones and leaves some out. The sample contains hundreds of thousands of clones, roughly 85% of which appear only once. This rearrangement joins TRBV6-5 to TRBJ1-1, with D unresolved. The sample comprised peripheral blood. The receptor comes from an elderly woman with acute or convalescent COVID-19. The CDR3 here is CASTWSLGTEAFF. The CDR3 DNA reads TGTGCCAGCACCTGGAGTTTGGGCACTGAAGCTTTCTTT.